The next 22 T cell receptor beta chains were all read from a single sample in a study of blood T cell repertoires in COVID-19. This table comes from immunoSEQ multiplex PCR, and its TCRdb copy is limited to in-frame clones, with some not included. The sample includes about half a million clones, over 75% of them seen just once. Sequencing was performed on peripheral blood. The receptor set was obtained from a human donor in a cohort sampled during active COVID-19.

The CDR3 loop reads CAWSAGVDSPLHF. The CDR3 DNA reads TGTGCCTGGAGTGCAGGGGTTGATTCACCCCTCCACTTT. V usage is TRBV30 and J usage is TRBJ1-6; weak D call: TRBD1 (6 bases). The CDR3 sequence is 13 residues long. The V gene lost 1 base and the J gene lost 8 bases, with 9 bases spanning the gap. Per the germline V gene, CDR1 is GTSNPN and CDR2 is SVGIG (reference sequence).

The count of this clone is one. The chain combines TRBV18 with TRBJ2-1; TRBD2 agrees at 7 bases. V was clipped by 5 bases and J by 7 bases; unmatched bases: 2. The CDR3 is made up of 12 amino acids. The germline gives CDR1 KGHSH, CDR2 LQKENI. The CDR3 loop is CASSYGGNEQFF. Here the CDR3 DNA reads TGTGCCAGCTCATACGGGGGGAATGAGCAGTTCTTC.

This clone was seen more than once but under ten times. This chain uses TRBV19 with TRBJ2-7; weak D call: TRBD2 (5 bases). Trimming removed 6 bases at V and 5 bases at J, with 11 bases between. Looked up from germline, CDR1 is LNHDA and CDR2 is SQIVND (reference sequence). CDR3 length: 12 residues. CDR3 amino acids: CASSQEGDEQYF. The CDR3 DNA follows: TGTGCCAGTAGCCAAGAGGGAGACGAGCAGTACTTC. The full variable domain, in which reference TRBV19 and TRBJ2-7 provide the parts outside the CDR3, is DGGITQSPKYLFRKEGQNVTLSCEQNLNHDAMYWYRQDPGQGLRLIYYSQIVNDFQKGDIAEGYSVSREKKESFPLTVTSAQKNPTAFYLCASSQEGDEQYFGPGTRLTVT.

This clone showed up just a few times. The rearrangement joins TRBV28 to TRBJ1-1; D unresolved. Germline V gene data show CDR1 as MDHEN and CDR2 as SYDVKM. Deletions cut 7 bases from V and 7 bases from J, with 10 bases between. The CDR3 loop spans 11 amino acids. CDR3 protein: CASTSPDEAFF. CDR3 coding DNA: TGTGCCAGCACATCGCCAGATGAAGCTTTCTTT.

This clone appeared a single time. This rearrangement joins TRBV9 to TRBJ2-1; 7 bases are shared with TRBD2. This CDR3 spans 18 amino acids. The trim removed 2 bases at V and 0 bases at J, leaving 11 bases unmatched. Germline values: CDR1 SGDLS, CDR2 YYNGEE. Here the CDR3 DNA reads TGTGCCAGCAGCGTTCTCGGGAGCGGGGCGTACTCCTACAATGAGCAGTTCTTC. Amino acids: CASSVLGSGAYSYNEQFF.

The CDR3 here is CASSLIPRQGWSPLHF. The DNA for the CDR3 is TGTGCCAGCAGCTTAATTCCCCGACAGGGTTGGTCACCCCTCCACTTT. The chain uses TRBV11-3 and TRBJ1-6, with 7 bases that match TRBD1. Germline CDR1 is SGHNT and CDR2 is YENEEA. Losses at the gene ends were 2 bases for V and 10 bases for J; bases not matched to a gene: 11. The length of the CDR3 is 16 residues. Looking up the rest from reference TRBV11-3 and TRBJ1-6 gives the full variable domain: EAGVVQSPRYKIIEKKQPVAFWCNPISGHNTLYWYLQNLGQGPELLIRYENEEAVDDSQLPKDRFSAERLKGVDSTLKIQPAELGDSAVYLCASSLIPRQGWSPLHFGNGTRLTVT.

This rearrangement joins TRBV5-4 to TRBJ2-6; D might be TRBD2 (5 bases). V was pared by 0 bases and J by 2 bases, with 15 bases between. The germline CDR1 and CDR2 sequences are SGHNT and YYREEE (reference sequence). This CDR3 has 18 residues. DNA for the CDR3: TGTGCCAGCAGCTTGGGGCAGAGGGAGATTGCTGGGGCCAACGTCCTGACTTTC. Translation: CASSLGQREIAGANVLTF.

J is TRBJ2-5 and V is TRBV16; D not certain. Trimming removed 5 bases at V and 2 bases at J, with 9 bases between. This CDR3 has 13 amino acids. Per the germline V gene, CDR1 is KGHSY and CDR2 is FQNENV. The CDR3 region is CASSLSLQETQYF. In DNA form, the CDR3 reads TGTGCCAGCAGCTTATCGCTACAAGAGACCCAGTACTTC.

The table lists this clone with a few counts. Other DNA sequences in the same sample also yield this CDR3. The chain uses TRBV18 and TRBJ1-1; no definite D call. The germline CDR1 and CDR2 sequences are KGHSH and LQKENI. The CDR3 consists of 16 residues. Trimming took off 1 base at V and 1 base at J, with 13 bases between the two ends. The CDR3 loop reads CASSPQVRLRNTEAFF. CDR3 coding DNA: TGTGCCAGCTCACCACAAGTCCGTCTCAGGAACACTGAAGCTTTCTTT. The full variable domain, with the rest looked up from reference TRBV18 and TRBJ1-1, is NAGVMQNPRHLVRRRGQEARLRCSPMKGHSHVYWYRQLPEEGLKFMVYLQKENIIDESGMPKERFSAEFPKEGPSILRIQQVVRGDSAAYFCASSPQVRLRNTEAFFGQGTRLTVV.

In DNA, the CDR3 is TGTGCCACCAGTGATTCCCGGCCTAGTCTAAACAATGAGCAGTTCTTC. It yields the protein CATSDSRPSLNNEQFF. This sequence joins TRBV24-1 and TRBJ2-1; no clear D. The CDR3 totals 16 residues. V dropped 2 bases and J dropped 5 bases, with 15 bases sitting between them. Per germline, CDR1 KGHDR and CDR2 SFDVKD.

This clone was counted between two and nine times. V is TRBV3-1 (or the pseudogene TRBV3-2) and J is TRBJ2-2; 7 nucleotides line up with TRBD1. The CDR3 consists of 14 residues. The junction had 9 bases not matched to a gene; V was cut back by 6 bases and J by 8 bases. Germline values: CDR1 LGHDT, CDR2 YNNKEL (reference sequence). In DNA form, the CDR3 reads TGTGCCAGCAGTTACAGGGGTGCCCGGGGGGAGCTGTTTTTT. The encoded protein is CASSYRGARGELFF.

This clone is a singleton in its sample. The chain uses TRBV25-1 and TRBJ2-5; D not resolved. The CDR3 is 18 amino acids. Between the trimmed V and J ends, which lost 0 bases and 1 base, there was a span of 18 bases. Germline lookup yields CDR1 MGHDK and CDR2 SYGVNS. CDR3 in amino acids: CASSEYPPGWRSQETQYF. The CDR3 DNA sequence: TGTGCCAGCAGTGAATACCCGCCCGGTTGGCGGAGCCAAGAGACCCAGTACTTC.

The chain couples TRBV21-1 to TRBJ2-7; the DNA was not used to check the table's D call, TRBD1. TRBV21-1 is reported as a pseudogene. This CDR3 is 16 amino acids long. The CDR3 sequence is CASSKGYGQRSYEQYF. The CDR3 coding sequence is TGTGCCAGCAGCAAAGGTTACGGACAGCGATCCTACGAGCAGTACTTC.

This chain uses TRBV5-1 with TRBJ2-7; D is possibly TRBD2 (6 bases). This CDR3 is built from 14 residues. The germline V and J ends were trimmed by 2 bases and 3 bases, with 12 bases remaining between them. Looked up from germline, CDR1 is SGHRS and CDR2 is YFSETQ. The CDR3: CASSFREANYEQYF. The CDR3 nucleotides are TGCGCCAGCAGCTTCAGGGAGGCAAACTACGAGCAGTACTTC. Complete variable domain (other parts from reference TRBV5-1 and TRBJ2-7): KAGVTQTPRYLIKTRGQQVTLSCSPISGHRSVSWYQQTPGQGLQFLFEYFSETQRNKGNFPGRFSGRQFSNSRSEMNVSTLELGDSALYLCASSFREANYEQYFGPGTRLTVT.

The rearrangement uses TRBV13 and TRBJ2-3, with 7 bases lining up with TRBD2. In germline, CDR1 is PRHDT, CDR2 FYEKMQ (reference sequence). The V and J ends lost 5 bases and 4 bases, in that order; junction bases with no gene match: 21. The CDR3 spans 19 residues. The CDR3 sequence is CASSLRPQRDWAEADTQYF. DNA for the CDR3: TGTGCCAGCAGCCTCCGCCCCCAGCGGGACTGGGCTGAGGCAGATACGCAGTATTTT.

Only one count was recorded for this clone. The V and J genes are TRBV15 and TRBJ1-1, with 12 bases lining up with TRBD1. Germline V lookup: CDR1 LNHNV, CDR2 YYDKDF (reference sequence). This CDR3 region has 17 residues. Trimming at V came to 1 base and at J to 2 bases, leaving 5 bases not matched to a gene. CDR3 sequence (DNA): TGTGCCACCAGCAGAGGGGACAGGGGGCACGCAAACACTGAAGCTTTCTTT. The encoded protein is CATSRGDRGHANTEAFF.

The count of this clone is one. The J gene is TRBJ2-1, the V gene TRBV19, with 9 nucleotides matching TRBD1. Trimming cost V 7 bases and J 8 bases; bases outside gene matches: 9. The CDR3 is made up of 14 amino acids. CDR1 LNHDA and CDR2 SQIVND come from the germline V gene (reference sequence). The CDR3 is CASTRTGAGDEQFF. The CDR3 DNA reads as TGTGCCAGTACTAGGACAGGGGCAGGGGATGAGCAGTTCTTC.

The V and J genes are TRBV3-1 (or the pseudogene TRBV3-2) and TRBJ1-3; D ambiguous. V was pared by 0 bases and J by 5 bases, with 8 bases between. CDR1 and CDR2 from the germline V gene are LGHDT and YNNKEL (reference sequence). The CDR3 loop spans 14 amino acids. Here the CDR3 reads CASSQDKSRNTIYF. For the CDR3, the DNA is TGTGCCAGCAGCCAAGATAAAAGCAGAAACACCATATATTTT.

The chain carries TRBV7-8 and TRBJ2-1; TRBD1 matches at 7 bases. The CDR3 runs 16 residues. V shed 1 base and J 4 bases; nucleotides not matched to a gene: 7. Germline V gene data show CDR1 as SGHVS and CDR2 as FQNEAQ. The CDR3 spells CASSLGQGEYYNEQFF. The CDR3 region has the DNA TGTGCCAGCAGCTTAGGACAGGGCGAATATTACAATGAGCAGTTCTTC. Complete variable domain (other parts from reference TRBV7-8 and TRBJ2-1): GAGVSQSPRYKVAKRGQDVALRCDPISGHVSLFWYQQALGQGPEFLTYFQNEAQLDKSGLPSDRFFAERPEGSVSTLKIQRTQQEDSAVYLCASSLGQGEYYNEQFFGPGTRLTVL.

The chain employs TRBV19 and TRBJ1-2; D ambiguous. There are 12 residues in the CDR3. CDR1 LNHDA and CDR2 SQIVND come from the germline V gene (reference sequence). V was pared by 6 bases and J by 4 bases, with 9 bases between. CDR3 sequence (DNA): TGTGCCAGTAGACGGGATTCCTATGGCTACACCTTC. This translates into CASRRDSYGYTF.

The chain joins TRBV9 to TRBJ1-4; 10 bases map to TRBD1. CDR3 size: 15 residues. V lost 3 bases and J lost 6; bases outside the gene matches: 5. Germline V gene sequence: CDR1 SGDLS, CDR2 YYNGEE. CDR3 in amino acids: CASSATGGFDEKLFF. Here the CDR3 DNA reads TGTGCCAGCAGCGCGACAGGGGGCTTTGATGAAAAACTGTTTTTT. Based on the CDR3 plus reference TRBV9 and TRBJ1-4, the full variable domain is DSGVTQTPKHLITATGQRVTLRCSPRSGDLSVYWYQQSLDQGLQFLIQYYNGEERAKGNILERFSAQQFPDLHSELNLSSLELGDSALYFCASSATGGFDEKLFFGSGTQLSVL.

The chain carries TRBV29-1 and TRBJ1-1; no clear D gene. CDR1 is SQVTM, CDR2 ANQGSEA, per germline. CDR3 length: 12 amino acids. Trimming took off 5 bases at V and 0 bases at J, with 7 bases between the two ends. The CDR3 reads CSVRRLNTEAFF. The CDR3 bases are TGCAGCGTTCGTCGGTTGAACACTGAAGCTTTCTTT.